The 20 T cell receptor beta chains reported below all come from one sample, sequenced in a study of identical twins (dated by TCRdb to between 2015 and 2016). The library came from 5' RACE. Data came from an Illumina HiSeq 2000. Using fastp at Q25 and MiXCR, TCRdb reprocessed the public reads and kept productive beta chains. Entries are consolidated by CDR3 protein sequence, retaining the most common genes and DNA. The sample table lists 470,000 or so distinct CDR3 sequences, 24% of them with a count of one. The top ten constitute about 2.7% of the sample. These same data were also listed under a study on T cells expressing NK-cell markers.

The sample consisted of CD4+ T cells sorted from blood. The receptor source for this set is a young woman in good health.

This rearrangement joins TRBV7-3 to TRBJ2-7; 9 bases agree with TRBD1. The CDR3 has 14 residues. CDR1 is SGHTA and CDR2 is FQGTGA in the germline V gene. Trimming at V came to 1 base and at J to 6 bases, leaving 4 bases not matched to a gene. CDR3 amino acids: CASSLKQGAVEQYF. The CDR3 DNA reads TGTGCCAGCAGCTTAAAACAGGGGGCGGTCGAGCAGTACTTC.

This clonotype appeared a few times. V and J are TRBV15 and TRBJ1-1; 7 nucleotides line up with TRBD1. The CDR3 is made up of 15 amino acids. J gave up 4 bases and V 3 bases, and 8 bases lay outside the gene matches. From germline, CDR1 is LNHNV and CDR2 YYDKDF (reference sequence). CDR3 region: CATSRPTGDSTEAFF. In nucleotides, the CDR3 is TGTGCCACCAGCAGGCCCACAGGGGATAGCACTGAAGCTTTCTTT.

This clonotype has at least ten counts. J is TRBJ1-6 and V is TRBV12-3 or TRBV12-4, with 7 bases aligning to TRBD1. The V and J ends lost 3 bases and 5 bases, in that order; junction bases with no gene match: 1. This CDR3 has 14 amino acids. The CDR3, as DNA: TGTGCCAGCAGTTTGGGACAGCATAATTCACCCCTCCACTTT. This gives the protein CASSLGQHNSPLHF.

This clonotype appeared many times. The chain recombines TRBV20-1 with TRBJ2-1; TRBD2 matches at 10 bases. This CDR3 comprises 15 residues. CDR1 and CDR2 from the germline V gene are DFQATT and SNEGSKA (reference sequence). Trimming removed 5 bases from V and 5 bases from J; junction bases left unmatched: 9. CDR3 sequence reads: CSAYTISGGHNEQFF. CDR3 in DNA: TGCAGTGCTTATACAATTAGCGGGGGGCACAATGAGCAGTTCTTC.

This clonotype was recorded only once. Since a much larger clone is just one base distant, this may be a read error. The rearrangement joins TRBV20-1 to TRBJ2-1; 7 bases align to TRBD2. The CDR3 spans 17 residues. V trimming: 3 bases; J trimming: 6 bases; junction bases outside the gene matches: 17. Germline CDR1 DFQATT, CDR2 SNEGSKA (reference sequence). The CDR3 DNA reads TGCAGTGCTAGCCCATTGGCCGGGCGGGGGAGATCCAATGAGCAGTTCTTC. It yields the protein CSASPLAGRGRSNEQFF.

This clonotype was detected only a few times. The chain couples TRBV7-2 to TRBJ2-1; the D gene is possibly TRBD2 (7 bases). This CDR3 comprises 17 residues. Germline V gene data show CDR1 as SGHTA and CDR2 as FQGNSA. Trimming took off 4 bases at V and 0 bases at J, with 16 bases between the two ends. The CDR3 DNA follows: TGTGCCAGCAGCTCCAGGGGTCGCGGGAGCTCCTACAATGAGCAGTTCTTC. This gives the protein CASSSRGRGSSYNEQFF.

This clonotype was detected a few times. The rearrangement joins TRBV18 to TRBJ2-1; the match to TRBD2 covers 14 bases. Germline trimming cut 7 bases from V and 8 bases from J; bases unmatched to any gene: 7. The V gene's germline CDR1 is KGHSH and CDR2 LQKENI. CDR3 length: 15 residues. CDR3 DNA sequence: TGTGCCAGCTTACCGGGACTAGCGGGAGCCTATGAGCAGTTCTTC. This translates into CASLPGLAGAYEQFF.

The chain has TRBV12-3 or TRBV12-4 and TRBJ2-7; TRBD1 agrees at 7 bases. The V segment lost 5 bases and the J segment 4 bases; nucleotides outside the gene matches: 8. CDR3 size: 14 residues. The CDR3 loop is CASSADRAGYEQYF. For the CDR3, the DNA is TGTGCCAGCAGTGCCGACAGGGCTGGTTACGAGCAGTACTTC.

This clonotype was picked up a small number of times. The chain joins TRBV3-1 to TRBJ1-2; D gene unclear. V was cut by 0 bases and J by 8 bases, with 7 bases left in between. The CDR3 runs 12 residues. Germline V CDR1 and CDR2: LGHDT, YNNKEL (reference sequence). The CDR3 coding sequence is TGTGCCAGCAGCCAAGAGGGCTGGGGCTACACCTTC. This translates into CASSQEGWGYTF. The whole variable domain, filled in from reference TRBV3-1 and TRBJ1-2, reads DTAVSQTPKYLVTQMGNDKSIKCEQNLGHDTMYWYKQDSKKFLKIMFSYNNKELIINETVPNRFSPKSPDKAHLNLHINSLELGDSAVYFCASSQEGWGYTFGSGTRLTVV.

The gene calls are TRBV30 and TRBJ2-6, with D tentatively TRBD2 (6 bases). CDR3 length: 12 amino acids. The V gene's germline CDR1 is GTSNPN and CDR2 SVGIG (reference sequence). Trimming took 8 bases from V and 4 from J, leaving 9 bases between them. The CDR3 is CARESGANVLTF. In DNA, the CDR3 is TGTGCCCGGGAGTCCGGGGCCAACGTCCTGACTTTC.

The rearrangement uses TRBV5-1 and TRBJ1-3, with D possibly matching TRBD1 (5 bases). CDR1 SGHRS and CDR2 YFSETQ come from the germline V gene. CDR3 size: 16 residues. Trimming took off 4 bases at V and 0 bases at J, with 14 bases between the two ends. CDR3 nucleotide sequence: TGCGCCAGCAGCCAAGGACCGGGGGTCTCTGGAAACACCATATATTTT. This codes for CASSQGPGVSGNTIYF.

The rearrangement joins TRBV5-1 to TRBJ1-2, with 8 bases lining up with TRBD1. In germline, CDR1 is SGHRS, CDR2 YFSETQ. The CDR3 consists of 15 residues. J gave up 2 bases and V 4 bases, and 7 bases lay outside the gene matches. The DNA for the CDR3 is TGCGCCAGCAGCACGAACAGGGGGAGAAACTATGGCTACACCTTC. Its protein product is CASSTNRGRNYGYTF.

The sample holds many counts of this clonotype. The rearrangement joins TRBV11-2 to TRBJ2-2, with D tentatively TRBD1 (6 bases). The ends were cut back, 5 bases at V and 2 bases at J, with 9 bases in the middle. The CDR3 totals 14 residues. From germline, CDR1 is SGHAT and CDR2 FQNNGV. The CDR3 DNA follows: TGTGCCAGCAGCCTCAGGGGAAACACCGGGGAGCTGTTTTTT. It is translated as CASSLRGNTGELFF.

The CDR3 is CASRTQGSFTGELFF. CDR3 in DNA: TGTGCCAGCAGAACCCAGGGATCTTTCACCGGGGAGCTGTTTTTT. The chain links TRBV6-2 or TRBV6-3 to TRBJ2-2; the D gene is possibly TRBD1 (5 bases). The CDR3 totals 15 residues. V lost 6 bases, J lost 4 bases, and 15 bases lay in between. Germline V gene data show CDR1 as MNHEY and CDR2 as SVGEGT.

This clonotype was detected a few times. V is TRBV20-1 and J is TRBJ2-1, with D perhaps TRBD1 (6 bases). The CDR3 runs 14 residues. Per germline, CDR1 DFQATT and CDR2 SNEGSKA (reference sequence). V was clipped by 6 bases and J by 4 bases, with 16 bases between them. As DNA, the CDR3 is TGCAGTGCCGTGGCAGGGGCGAAATACAATGAGCAGTTCTTC. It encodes CSAVAGAKYNEQFF.

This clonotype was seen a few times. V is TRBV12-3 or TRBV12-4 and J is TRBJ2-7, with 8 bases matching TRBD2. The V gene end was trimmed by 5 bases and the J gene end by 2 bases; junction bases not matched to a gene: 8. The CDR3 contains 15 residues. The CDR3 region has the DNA TGTGCCAGCAGTGTCGTAGCGGGACTTACCTACGAGCAGTACTTC. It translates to CASSVVAGLTYEQYF.

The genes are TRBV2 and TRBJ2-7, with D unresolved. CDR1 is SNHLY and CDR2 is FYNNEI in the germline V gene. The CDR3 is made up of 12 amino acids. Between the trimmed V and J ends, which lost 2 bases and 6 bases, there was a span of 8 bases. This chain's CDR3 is CASSENVPEQYF. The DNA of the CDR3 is TGTGCCAGCAGTGAAAATGTCCCCGAGCAGTACTTC.

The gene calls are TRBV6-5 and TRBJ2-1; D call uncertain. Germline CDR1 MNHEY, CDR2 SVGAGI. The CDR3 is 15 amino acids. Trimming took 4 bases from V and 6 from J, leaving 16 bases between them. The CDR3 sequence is CASSSQASPGNEQFF. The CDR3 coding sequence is TGTGCCAGCAGTTCCCAGGCGTCGCCCGGCAATGAGCAGTTCTTC.

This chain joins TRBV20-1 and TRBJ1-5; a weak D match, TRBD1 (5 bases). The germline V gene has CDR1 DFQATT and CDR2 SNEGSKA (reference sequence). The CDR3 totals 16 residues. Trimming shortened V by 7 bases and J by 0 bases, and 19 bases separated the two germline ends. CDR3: CSVSREGRLSNQPQHF. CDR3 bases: TGCAGTGTCTCCAGGGAAGGACGCCTTAGCAATCAGCCCCAGCATTTT.

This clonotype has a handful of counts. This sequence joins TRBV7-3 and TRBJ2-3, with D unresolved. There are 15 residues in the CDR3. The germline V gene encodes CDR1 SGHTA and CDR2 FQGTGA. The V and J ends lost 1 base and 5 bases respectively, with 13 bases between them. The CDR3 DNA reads TGTGCCAGCAGCTTAAATGGGCCCGGGCAAGATACGCAGTATTTT. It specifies CASSLNGPGQDTQYF.